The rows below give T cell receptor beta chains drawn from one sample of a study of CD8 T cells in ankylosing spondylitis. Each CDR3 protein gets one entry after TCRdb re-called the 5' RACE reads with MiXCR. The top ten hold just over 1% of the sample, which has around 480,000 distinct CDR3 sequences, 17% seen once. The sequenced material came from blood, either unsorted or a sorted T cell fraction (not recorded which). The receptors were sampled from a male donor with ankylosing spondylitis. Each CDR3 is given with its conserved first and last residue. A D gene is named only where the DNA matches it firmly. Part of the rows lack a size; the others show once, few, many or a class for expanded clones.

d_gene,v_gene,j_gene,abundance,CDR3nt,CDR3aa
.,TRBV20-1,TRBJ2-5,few,TGCAGTGCCCCCTTCCGGGCCCAAGAGACCCAGTACTTC,CSAPFRAQETQYF
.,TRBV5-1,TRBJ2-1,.,TGCGCCAGCAACACCCTAGGCCTTGGCGATGAGCAGTTCTTC,CASNTLGLGDEQFF
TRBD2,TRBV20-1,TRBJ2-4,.,TGCAGTGCTAGAGATCCGGGTGCTAGCGGGGGGTCCTACTTC,CSARDPGASGGSYF
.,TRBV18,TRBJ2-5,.,TGTGCCAGCTCACCCTCGGCCGGTGGAGAGACCCAGTACTTC,CASSPSAGGETQYF
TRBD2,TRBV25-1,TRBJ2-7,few,TGTGCCAGCAGTGAATCCCCACTAGCGGAGCAGTACTTC,CASSESPLAEQYF
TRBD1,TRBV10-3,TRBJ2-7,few,TGTGCCATCTGGACAGGGGGCCACGAGCAGTACTTC,CAIWTGGHEQYF
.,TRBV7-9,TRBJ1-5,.,TGTGCCAGCAGCCTGCTACAGGGAGGACATAGCAATCAGCCCCAGCATTTT,CASSLLQGGHSNQPQHF
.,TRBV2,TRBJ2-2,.,TGTGCCAGCAGAAGAGAAGGGGCGCTGAACACCGGGGAGCTGTTTTTT,CASRREGALNTGELFF
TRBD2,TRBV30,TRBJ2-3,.,TGTGCCTTTAGCGGGGGGGCCAGGGCAGATACGCAGTATTTT,CAFSGGARADTQYF
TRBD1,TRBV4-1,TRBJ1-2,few,TGCGCCAGCAGCCAAGGGGACAGGGGAATTGGTGGCTACACCTTC,CASSQGDRGIGGYTF
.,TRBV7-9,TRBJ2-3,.,TGTGCCAGCAGCTTTGGGCGGGCCGCAGACACAGATACGCAGTATTTT,CASSFGRAADTDTQYF
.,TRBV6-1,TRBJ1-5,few,TGTGCCAGCAGCTCAGGGTACCGGCCGCCCCAGCATTTT,CASSSGYRPPQHF
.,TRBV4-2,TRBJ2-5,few,TGTGCCAGCAGCCAAGAATTATCAGGAGAAGAGACCCAGTACTTC,CASSQELSGEETQYF
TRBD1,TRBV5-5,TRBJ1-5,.,TGTGCCAGCAGCCCTGGACAGGTCAGGCCCAATCAGCCCCAGCATTTT,CASSPGQVRPNQPQHF
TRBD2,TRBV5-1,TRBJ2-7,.,TGCGCCAGCAGTGTTCACCCAGGGCTTGCCGGGGGGTACTACGAGCAGTACTTC,CASSVHPGLAGGYYEQYF
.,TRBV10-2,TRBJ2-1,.,TGCGCCAGCAGTTCAGGGTATGGTGAGCAGTTCTTC,CASSSGYGEQFF
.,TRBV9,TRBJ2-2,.,TGTGCCAGCACCGTCTCAGCTGCCGCGAACACCGGGGAGCTGTTTTTT,CASTVSAAANTGELFF
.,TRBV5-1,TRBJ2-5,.,TGCGCCAGCAGCTTGGTCGGTTTCCAAGAGACCCAGTACTTC,CASSLVGFQETQYF
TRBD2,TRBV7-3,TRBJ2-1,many,TGTGCCAGCAGCGCTGGACTAGCGTCCTACAATGAGCAGTTCTTC,CASSAGLASYNEQFF
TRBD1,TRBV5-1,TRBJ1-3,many,TGCGCCAGCAGCAAAGGGACAGGGAATGGAAACACCATATATTTT,CASSKGTGNGNTIYF
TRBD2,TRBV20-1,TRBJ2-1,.,TGCAGTGCGAGAACCGGAGCGGGAGGACAGAAGCAGTTCTTC,CSARTGAGGQKQFF
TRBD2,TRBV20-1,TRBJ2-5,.,TGCAGTGCTAGAGATTCGCGGAGCCGGAGCGGGATCGAGACCCAGTACTTC,CSARDSRSRSGIETQYF
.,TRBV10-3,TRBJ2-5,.,TGTGCCGCAGCTCCCCAAGAGACCCAGTACTTC,CAAAPQETQYF
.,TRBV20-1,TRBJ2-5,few,TGCAGTGCTATCTCCCCCGGAGCGGTGCAAGAGACCCAGTACTTC,CSAISPGAVQETQYF
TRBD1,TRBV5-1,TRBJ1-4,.,TGCGCCAGCAGCTTAGGAGGGGGACAGGGGCGGACTAATGAAAAACTGTTTTTT,CASSLGGGQGRTNEKLFF
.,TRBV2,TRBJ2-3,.,TGTGCCAGCAGTGAACAGGGTACGGATACGCAGTATTTT,CASSEQGTDTQYF
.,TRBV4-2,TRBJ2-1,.,TGTGCCAGCAGCGCACTGACTAGACCCAATGAGCAGTTCTTC,CASSALTRPNEQFF
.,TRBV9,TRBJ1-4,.,TGTGCCAGCAGCCCCCGTTTGGGCAGTGATGAAAAACTGTTTTTT,CASSPRLGSDEKLFF
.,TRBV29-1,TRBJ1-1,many,TGCAGCGTTTACTCGGGGGACACTGAAGCTTTCTTT,CSVYSGDTEAFF
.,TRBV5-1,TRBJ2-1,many,TGCGCCAGCAGCTTGCTTGGTGGAAATGAGCAGTTCTTC,CASSLLGGNEQFF
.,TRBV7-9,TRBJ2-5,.,TGTGCCAGCAGCTTAACCGGGCGGGGAGTGGACCAAGAGACCCAGTACTTC,CASSLTGRGVDQETQYF
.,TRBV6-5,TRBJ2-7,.,TGTGCCAGCAGTTACACGGGGATCAGATACGAGCAGTACTTC,CASSYTGIRYEQYF
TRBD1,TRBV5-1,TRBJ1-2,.,TGCGCCAGCAGCTTTGGGACAGGGGAAGGCTACACCTTC,CASSFGTGEGYTF
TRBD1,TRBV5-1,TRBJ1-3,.,TGCGCCAGCAGCTTGGACTTGCAGGGGGCCCCTGGAAACACCATATATTTT,CASSLDLQGAPGNTIYF
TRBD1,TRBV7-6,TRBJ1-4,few,TGTGCCAGCAGCTTAAGACAGGGGTTTGAAAAACTGTTTTTT,CASSLRQGFEKLFF
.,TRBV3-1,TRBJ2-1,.,TGTGCCAGCAGCCAAGACGTATCGGGGCGGGGTGAGCAGTTCTTC,CASSQDVSGRGEQFF
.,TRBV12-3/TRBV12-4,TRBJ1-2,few,TGTGCCAGCAGTTTAAGGCAGGGAATTTATGGCTACACCTTC,CASSLRQGIYGYTF
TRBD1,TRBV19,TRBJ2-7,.,TGTGCCAGTAGTATTTGGGCCGGGACAGGGCCGTACGAGCAGTACTTC,CASSIWAGTGPYEQYF
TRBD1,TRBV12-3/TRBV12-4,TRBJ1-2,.,TGTGCCAGCGCGAAGGGGGCCTATGGCTACACCTTC,CASAKGAYGYTF
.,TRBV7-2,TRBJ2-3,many,TGTGCCAGCAGTGCCGGGGATACGCAGTATTTT,CASSAGDTQYF
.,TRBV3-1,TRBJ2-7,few,TGTGCCAGCAGCCAAGTTGTGGACGAGCAGTACTTC,CASSQVVDEQYF
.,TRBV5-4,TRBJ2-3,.,TGTGCCAGCAGCTTGCTCGTGGGACGTAACACAGATACGCAGTATTTT,CASSLLVGRNTDTQYF
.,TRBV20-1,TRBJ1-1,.,TGCAGTGCTAGAGGACGGCAGAACACTGAAGCTTTCTTT,CSARGRQNTEAFF
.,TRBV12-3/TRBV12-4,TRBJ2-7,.,TGTGCCAGCAGTTTAGGGTTAGGGGTCGAGCAGTACTTC,CASSLGLGVEQYF
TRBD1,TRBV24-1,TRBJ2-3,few,TGTGCCACCAGTGATTCGTGGACAGGGCCTAGCACAGATACGCAGTATTTT,CATSDSWTGPSTDTQYF
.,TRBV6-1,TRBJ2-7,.,TGTGCCAGCAGCCGACTGACCCCCACCTACGAGCAGTACTTC,CASSRLTPTYEQYF
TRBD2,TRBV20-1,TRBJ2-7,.,TGCAGTGCTCCCATTGGGACTAGCGGGACTGCCGAGCAGTACTTC,CSAPIGTSGTAEQYF
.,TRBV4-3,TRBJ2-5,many,TGCGCCAGCAGCCAAGATCGAGGGGAGAACCAGTACTTC,CASSQDRGENQYF
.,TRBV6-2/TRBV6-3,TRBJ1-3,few,TGTGCCAGCCGGGCCTTGGGAAGGAACACCATATATTTT,CASRALGRNTIYF
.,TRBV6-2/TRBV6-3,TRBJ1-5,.,TGTGCCAGCGCGGGGGGCTCCCAGCCCCAGCATTTT,CASAGGSQPQHF
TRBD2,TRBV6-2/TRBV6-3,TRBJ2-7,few,TGTGCCAGCAGTTACGGCGTTAGCGGGGTCTCCTACGAGCAGTACTTC,CASSYGVSGVSYEQYF
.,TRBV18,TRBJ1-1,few,TGTGCCAGCTCACCACTTCCCACCACTCATAGTCTGGGCGCAGCTTTCTTT,CASSPLPTTHSLGAAFF